This T cell receptor (beta chain) was recorded in a study of shared clonotypes between healthy human individuals. Study as a whole: Per donor, CD8 memory used one plate, CD8 naive used two, CD4 memory used three and CD4 naive used three.

Study-level results: Some naive CD4 clonotypes, roughly 4.5%, turned up in common across several donors.

This clone was detected only once. The antigen is not known. Sorted-subset replicate PCR reactions were performed with approximately 200 ng DNA, corresponding to roughly 30,000 T cell genomes. In the authors' methods: With immunoSEQ giving junction-only sequences and no quality scores, filtering differed. Produced via immunoSEQ multiplex PCR; TCRdb's table is partial and in-frame only. Clone size and the V and J calls come from that table; the DNA yielded D and trimming. The sample includes over 2 million clones, 85% to 95% of them seen just once. This clonotype originated in a man between 18 and 35 years old in good health. Sequencing was done on a sample of naive CD4+ T cells sorted from blood. Specified subset: CD45RA+ positively selected.

CDR3 sequence: CASSSDLAGGREQYF. The CDR3 nucleotides read TGTGCCAGCAGCTCCGACCTAGCGGGGGGGCGCGAGCAGTACTTC. V gene TRBV5-4 combines with J gene TRBJ2-7; 12 bases line up with TRBD2. The length of the CDR3 is 15 residues. V was clipped by 3 bases and J by 6 bases; unmatched bases: 7. The germline gives CDR1 SGHNT, CDR2 YYREEE (reference sequence).